This record looks at one TCR beta chain sequence and its context. What antigen it recognizes has not been identified. No base quality values were provided; no much bigger clone lies one nucleotide off. This record belongs to a study of T cell responses to AZD1222 COVID-19 vaccine (dated by TCRdb to the early 2020s). Background for the entire study: TCR sequencing was performed for about 240 trial participants, of whom 200 to 220 were given two doses of AZD1222 and around 26 were given two doses of MenACWY control vaccine. Trial participants were enrolled by age into 18-55, 56-69 and 70-plus year subgroups, with around 140, 26 and 57 TCR-sequenced participants respectively.

The CDR3 regions of human TCRbeta chains were analyzed by immunosequencing. As for how the authors treated the data: Repertoire TCRs were matched against a reference library of SARS-CoV-2-specific TCRs generated with the MIRA antigen-specificity platform. Breadth meant the fraction of unique TCRs that were SARS-CoV-2-associated, whereas depth meant the fraction of total T cells that were SARS-CoV-2-associated. Using the MIRA data, every spike-specific TCR was mapped to the spike region that the TCR reacted to and assigned to either a CD4 or a CD8 class. Log10-transformed breadth and depth values were compared by one-way ANOVA with Sidak's multiple comparisons tests. TCRdb carries this immuneACCESS record with in-frame sequences only. Its versions omit some clonotypes, under half of them owing to an unresolved V gene in the studies checked, with the rest unexplained. That table supplies the V and J calls and clone size; D and trimming were determined from the DNA. The sample table contains fewer than 130,000 clones; only one count was recorded for roughly 92% of them. The ten largest clones represent 2% to 2.5% of the sample.

What the authors observed across the whole study: Conclusions about previously exposed vaccinees are limited, since just five to seven AZD1222 recipients were seropositive for SARS-CoV-2 at baseline. The 56-69-year group was small, and its depth increase did not reach significance, likely because of low power. The whole spike protein was spanned by vaccine-associated CD4 TCRs, and dominant responses were seen in regions 160-218 and 743-854. After two AZD1222 doses, spike-specific TCR breadth and depth were significantly higher than at day 0 and than in MenACWY recipients. Because no day 14 peak-response samples were available, the repertoires could be characterized only after the peak T cell response. Epitopes outside the regions mutated in the B.1.351 and B.1.1.7 variants were reportedly recognized by nearly half of the unique spike-specific TCRs. Participants were mostly white British and included more females than males, and it was suggested by the authors that clonal diversity may have been underestimated.

What the time point label conveys for this sample: about 28 days (+/-7) after the second vaccine dose. AZD1222 recipients with second doses at about 4 weeks or about 12 weeks were pooled, because spike-specific TCR depth and breadth did not differ between schedules. Samples from vaccinated people were obtained from the UK trials COV001 and COV002, which included a single-blind randomized controlled phase 2/3 trial of AZD1222 (ChAdOx1 nCoV-19) in healthy adults. Trial participant PBMC samples were collected at day 0 and day 28 after the second dose for TCRbeta chain sequencing. CDR1 and CDR2 are drawn from the germline V gene: LGHNA, YNFKEQ. V is pared back by 1 base and J by 4 bases, with 17 bases lying between the germline termini. Measured from the cysteine to the phenylalanine, the CDR3 is 17 residues long. Just the 51-base CDR3 DNA is kept, in frame starting at base 1.

The chain joins TRBV4-2 to TRBJ1-3, with no confidently assigned D gene. This clonotype was sampled from an adult who received the AZD1222 COVID-19 vaccine. The source was peripheral blood, collected 28 days after the second AZD1222 dose. The nucleotide sequence is given as TGTGCCAGCAGCCAAGTCACGCGTCGGTACGTCGGAAACACCATATATTTT. The resulting protein is CASSQVTRRYVGNTIYF.